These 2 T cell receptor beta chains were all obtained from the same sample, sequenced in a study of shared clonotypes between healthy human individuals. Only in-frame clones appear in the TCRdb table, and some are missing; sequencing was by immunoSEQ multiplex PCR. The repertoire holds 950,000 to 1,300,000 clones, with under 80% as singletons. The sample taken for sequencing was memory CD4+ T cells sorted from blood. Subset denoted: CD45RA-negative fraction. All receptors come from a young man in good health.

In DNA, the CDR3 is TGTGCCAGCAGTGAAAATCCCGCAGTGGCGGGGGCCCAGCATTTT. This translates into CASSENPAVAGAQHF. This sequence joins TRBV6-1 and TRBJ1-5, with TRBD1 as a possible D gene (5 bases). Germline loops: CDR1 MNHNS, CDR2 SASEGT. CDR3 length: 15 residues. Trimming took off 2 bases at V and 11 bases at J, with 19 bases between the two ends.

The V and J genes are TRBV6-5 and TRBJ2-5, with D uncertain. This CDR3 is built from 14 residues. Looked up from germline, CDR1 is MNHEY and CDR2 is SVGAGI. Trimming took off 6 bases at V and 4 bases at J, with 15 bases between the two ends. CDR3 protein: CASRYIGPGETQYF. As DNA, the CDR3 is TGTGCCAGCAGATACATCGGGCCCGGAGAGACCCAGTACTTC.